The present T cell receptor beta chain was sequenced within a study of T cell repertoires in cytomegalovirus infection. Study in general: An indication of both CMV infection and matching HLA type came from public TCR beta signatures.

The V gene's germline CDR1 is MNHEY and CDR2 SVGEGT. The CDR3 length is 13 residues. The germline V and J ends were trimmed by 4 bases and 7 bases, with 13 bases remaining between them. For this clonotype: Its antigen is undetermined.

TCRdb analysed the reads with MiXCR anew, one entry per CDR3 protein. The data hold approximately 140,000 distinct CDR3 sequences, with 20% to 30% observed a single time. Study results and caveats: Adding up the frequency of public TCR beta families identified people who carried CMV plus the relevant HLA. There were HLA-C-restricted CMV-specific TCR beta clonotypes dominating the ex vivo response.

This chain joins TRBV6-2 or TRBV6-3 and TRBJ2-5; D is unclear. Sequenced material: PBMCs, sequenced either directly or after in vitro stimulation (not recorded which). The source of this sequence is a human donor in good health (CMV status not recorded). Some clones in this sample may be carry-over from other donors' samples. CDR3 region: CASSSSPRGTQYF. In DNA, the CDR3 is TGTGCCAGCAGTTCCAGCCCCCGCGGGACCCAGTACTTC.